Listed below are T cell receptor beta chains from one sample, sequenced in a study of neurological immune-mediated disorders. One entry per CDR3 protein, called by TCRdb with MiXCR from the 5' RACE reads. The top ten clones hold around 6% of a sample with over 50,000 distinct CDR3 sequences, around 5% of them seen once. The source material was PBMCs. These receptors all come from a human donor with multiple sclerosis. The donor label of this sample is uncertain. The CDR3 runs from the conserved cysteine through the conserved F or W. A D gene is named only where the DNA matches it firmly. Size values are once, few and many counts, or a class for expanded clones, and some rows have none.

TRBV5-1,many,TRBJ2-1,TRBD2,CASSLTASGSSAYNEQFF,TGCGCCAGCAGCTTGACAGCTAGCGGGTCCTCCGCCTACAATGAGCAGTTCTTC
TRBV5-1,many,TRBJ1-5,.,CASSLDSSNQPQHF,TGCGCCAGCAGCTTGGACTCTAGCAATCAGCCCCAGCATTTT
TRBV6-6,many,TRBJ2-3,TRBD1,CASSYLTGQDTQYF,TGTGCCAGCAGTTACCTGACAGGGCAAGATACGCAGTATTTT
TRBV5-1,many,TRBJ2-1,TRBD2,CASSFSGHSYNEQFF,TGCGCCAGCAGCTTTAGCGGGCACTCCTACAATGAGCAGTTCTTC
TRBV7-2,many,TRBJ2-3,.,CASSPRRSGDTQYF,TGTGCCAGCAGCCCTCGACGTTCGGGAGATACGCAGTATTTT
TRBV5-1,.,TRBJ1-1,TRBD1,CASSLGRPGQGNTEAFF,TGCGCCAGCAGCTTGGGGCGACCGGGACAGGGAAATACTGAAGCTTTCTTT
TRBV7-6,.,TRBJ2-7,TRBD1,CANSLDRGNEQYF,TGTGCCAACAGCTTGGACAGGGGAAACGAGCAGTACTTC
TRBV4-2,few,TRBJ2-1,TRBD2,CASSQDEGGSYNEQFF,TGTGCCAGCAGCCAAGATGAGGGAGGGTCCTACAATGAGCAGTTCTTC
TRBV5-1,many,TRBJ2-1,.,CASSNGGPNNEQFF,TGCGCCAGCAGCAACGGGGGGCCGAACAATGAGCAGTTCTTC
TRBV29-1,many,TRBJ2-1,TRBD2,CSVEPRTSGGLNEQFF,TGCAGCGTTGAACCTCGGACTAGCGGGGGGCTCAATGAGCAGTTCTTC
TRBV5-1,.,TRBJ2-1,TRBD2,CASSFGGGAVYEQFF,TGCGCCAGCAGCTTCGGCGGGGGGGCTGTCTATGAGCAGTTCTTC
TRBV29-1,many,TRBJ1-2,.,CSFPGDGSYGYTF,TGCAGCTTCCCCGGGGATGGGAGCTATGGCTACACCTTC
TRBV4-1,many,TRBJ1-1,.,CASSQGDFRDTEAFF,TGCGCCAGCAGCCAAGGGGATTTTAGGGACACTGAAGCTTTCTTT
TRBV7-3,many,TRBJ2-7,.,CASSLGPLYEQYF,TGTGCCAGCAGCTTAGGACCCCTCTACGAGCAGTACTTC
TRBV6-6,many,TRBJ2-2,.,CASSYGLGELFF,TGTGCCAGCAGTTACGGACTCGGGGAGCTGTTTTTT
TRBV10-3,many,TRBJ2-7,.,CAISESASDYEQYF,TGTGCCATCAGTGAGTCGGCCAGTGACTACGAGCAGTACTTC
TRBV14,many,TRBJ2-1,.,CASSQEAGLYQFF,TGTGCCAGCAGCCAAGAGGCAGGGCTTTATCAGTTCTTC
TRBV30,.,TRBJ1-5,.,CAWSVGGRQPQHF,TGTGCCTGGAGTGTAGGGGGTCGTCAGCCCCAGCATTTT
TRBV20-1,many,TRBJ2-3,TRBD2,CSALKRGGTDTQYF,TGCAGTGCTCTTAAGCGGGGGGGCACAGATACGCAGTATTTT
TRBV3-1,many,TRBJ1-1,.,CASSLQGENTEAFF,TGTGCCAGCAGCCTACAGGGCGAGAACACTGAAGCTTTCTTT
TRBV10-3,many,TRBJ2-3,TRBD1,CAISGDRAITDTQYF,TGTGCCATCAGTGGGGACAGGGCAATAACAGATACGCAGTATTTT
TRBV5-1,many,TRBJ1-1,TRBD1,CASSVRTGDTEAFF,TGCGCCAGCAGCGTCAGGACAGGGGACACTGAAGCTTTCTTT
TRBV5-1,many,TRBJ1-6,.,CASSLVGLGNSPLHF,TGCGCCAGCAGCTTGGTAGGGTTGGGGAATTCACCCCTCCACTTT
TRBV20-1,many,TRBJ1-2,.,CSASLDYGYTF,TGCAGTGCTAGTCTAGACTATGGCTACACCTTC
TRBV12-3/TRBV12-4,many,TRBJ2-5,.,CASSLAHREETQYF,TGTGCCAGCAGTTTAGCCCACAGGGAAGAGACCCAGTACTTC
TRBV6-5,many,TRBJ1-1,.,CASSYTDRNTEAFF,TGTGCCAGCAGTTATACGGACAGGAACACTGAAGCTTTCTTT
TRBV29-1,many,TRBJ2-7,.,CSVGYQHNEQYF,TGCAGCGTTGGTTACCAGCACAACGAGCAGTACTTC
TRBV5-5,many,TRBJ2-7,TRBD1,CASSLDRWGEQYF,TGTGCCAGCAGTTTGGACAGGTGGGGCGAGCAGTACTTC
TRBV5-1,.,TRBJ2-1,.,CASSFDSSYNEQFF,TGCGCCAGCAGCTTTGATAGTTCCTACAATGAGCAGTTCTTC
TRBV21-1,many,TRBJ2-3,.,CASSKSEAVTDTQYF,TGTGCCAGCAGCAAATCAGAGGCAGTCACAGATACGCAGTATTTT
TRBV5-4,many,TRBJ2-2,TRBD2,CASGRDYLNTGELFF,TGTGCCAGCGGTCGGGACTACCTTAACACCGGGGAGCTGTTTTTT
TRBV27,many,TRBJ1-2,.,CASGGINYGYTF,TGTGCCTCCGGGGGGATTAACTATGGCTACACCTTC
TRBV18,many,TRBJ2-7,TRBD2,CASSPGRATYEQYF,TGTGCCAGCTCACCAGGGAGGGCCACCTACGAGCAGTACTTC
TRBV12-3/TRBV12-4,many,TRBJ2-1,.,CASSFYEQFF,TGTGCCAGCAGTTTCTATGAGCAGTTCTTC
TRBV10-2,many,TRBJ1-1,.,CASRVTGNEAFF,TGCGCCAGCAGAGTTACAGGGAACGAAGCTTTCTTT
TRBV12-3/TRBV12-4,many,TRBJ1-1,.,CASSFRGPGTEAFF,TGTGCCAGCAGTTTTAGAGGGCCGGGCACTGAAGCTTTCTTT
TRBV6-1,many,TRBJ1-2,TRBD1,CASKDRALSNYGYTF,TGTGCCAGCAAGGACAGGGCTCTCTCTAACTATGGCTACACCTTC
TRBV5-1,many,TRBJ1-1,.,CASSLVGGGTEAFF,TGCGCCAGCAGCTTGGTCGGGGGAGGGACTGAAGCTTTCTTT
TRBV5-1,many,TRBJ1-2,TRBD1,CASSSRPGTALYGYTF,TGCGCCAGCAGCTCTCGACCCGGGACAGCGCTTTATGGCTACACCTTC
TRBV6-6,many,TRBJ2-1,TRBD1,CASRGTGVRNEQFF,TGTGCCAGCAGGGGGACAGGGGTGCGCAATGAGCAGTTCTTC
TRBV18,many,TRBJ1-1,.,CASSPPSGSEAFF,TGTGCCAGCTCACCCCCGTCGGGGTCTGAAGCTTTCTTT
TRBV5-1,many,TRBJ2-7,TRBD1,CASRRQGATYEQYF,TGCGCCAGCAGAAGACAGGGGGCAACCTACGAGCAGTACTTC
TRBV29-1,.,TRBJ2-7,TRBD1,CSVPGDSGEQYF,TGCAGCGTCCCAGGGGACAGCGGCGAGCAGTACTTC
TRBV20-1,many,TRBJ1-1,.,CSTVTGLNTEAFF,TGCAGTACCGTAACAGGCTTGAACACTGAAGCTTTCTTT
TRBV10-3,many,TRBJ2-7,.,CAISDPRIAYEQYF,TGTGCCATCAGTGATCCCCGGATCGCATACGAGCAGTACTTC
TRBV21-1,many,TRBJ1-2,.,CASSKAWGRGYTF,TGTGCCAGCAGCAAAGCTTGGGGACGCGGCTACACCTTC
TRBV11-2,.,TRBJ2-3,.,CASSPLLTGSVTQYF,TGTGCCAGCAGCCCCCTACTTACAGGGTCGGTTACGCAGTATTTT
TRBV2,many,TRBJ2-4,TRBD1,CASSEAGQKNIQYF,TGTGCCAGCAGTGAAGCGGGACAGAAAAACATTCAGTACTTC
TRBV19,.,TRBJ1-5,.,CASSARETSNQPQHF,TGTGCCAGTAGTGCCAGGGAAACAAGCAATCAGCCCCAGCATTTT
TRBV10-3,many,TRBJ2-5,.,CATSRGPEETQYF,TGTGCCACATCGAGAGGCCCTGAAGAGACCCAGTACTTC
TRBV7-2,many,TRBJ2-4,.,CASSLAPGEIQYF,TGTGCCAGCAGCTTAGCTCCGGGGGAGATTCAGTACTTC
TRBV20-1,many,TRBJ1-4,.,CSARGEGAGEKLFF,TGCAGTGCTAGGGGGGAAGGAGCAGGAGAAAAACTGTTTTTT
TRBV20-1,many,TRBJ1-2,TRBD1,CSARDRDYGYTF,TGCAGTGCTCGGGACAGGGACTATGGCTACACCTTC
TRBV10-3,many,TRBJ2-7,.,CAISESASSYEQYF,TGTGCCATCAGTGAGTCCGCCAGCTCCTACGAGCAGTACTTC
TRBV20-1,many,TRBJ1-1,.,CSARATVNTEAFF,TGCAGTGCTAGAGCGACAGTGAACACTGAAGCTTTCTTT
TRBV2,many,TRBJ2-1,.,CASTYADSPSYNEQFF,TGTGCCAGCACCTATGCCGACAGTCCCTCCTACAATGAGCAGTTCTTC
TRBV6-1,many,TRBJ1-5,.,CASSGNQPQHF,TGTGCCAGCAGTGGAAATCAGCCCCAGCATTTT